Listed below are T cell receptor beta chains from one sample, sequenced in a study of beta chain features in type 1 diabetes. Profiled with immunoSEQ multiplex PCR; TCRdb holds only in-frame clones, not every one. The sample holds 300,000 or so clones, 6.5% to 10% seen once. What was sequenced was central memory CD4+ T cells from blood. The receptors shown here come from a woman under 30 in good health. Both conserved end residues are part of each CDR3. The D gene is left open where the match is weak. Part of the rows lack a size; the others show once, few, many or a class for expanded clones.

TRBJ1-4 | TRBV6-1 | - | - | CASSELGSTNEKLFF | TGTGCCAGCAGTGAACTGGGCTCAACTAATGAAAAACTGTTTTTT
TRBJ2-5 | TRBV7-2 | TRBD2 | - | CASSFRGAGGRETQYF | TGTGCCAGCAGCTTCAGGGGAGCGGGAGGGCGGGAGACCCAGTACTTC
TRBJ2-7 | TRBV2 | - | few | CASSEFGRGLGEQYF | TGTGCCAGCAGTGAATTCGGGAGGGGGCTCGGCGAGCAGTACTTC
TRBJ2-7 | TRBV5-1 | TRBD1 | few | CASSSRDSSYEQYF | TGCGCCAGCAGCTCAAGGGACAGTTCCTACGAGCAGTACTTC
TRBJ2-7 | TRBV11-1 | - | few | CASSLLQGYEQYF | TGTGCCAGCAGCTTGTTACAGGGTTACGAGCAGTACTTC
TRBJ2-7 | TRBV10-2 | - | - | CASSATRILGEQYF | TGCGCCAGCAGTGCTACGCGGATTTTGGGCGAGCAGTACTTC
TRBJ2-3 | TRBV21-1 | - | - | CASSKVRRGGTDTQYF | TGTGCCAGCAGCAAAGTAAGACGGGGGGGCACAGATACGCAGTATTTT
TRBJ2-3 | TRBV28 | - | - | CASSPQSGADSDTQYF | TGTGCCAGCAGTCCACAGTCAGGGGCGGATTCAGATACGCAGTATTTT
TRBJ2-5 | TRBV7-9 | - | few | CASSLVLETQYF | TGTGCCAGCAGCTTAGTTTTGGAGACCCAGTACTTC
TRBJ2-7 | TRBV10-3 | - | - | CAISGGGRRYSYEQYF | TGTGCCATCAGTGGAGGGGGAAGGCGGTACTCCTACGAGCAGTACTTC
TRBJ2-7 | TRBV7-2 | TRBD1 | few | CASSPTGTGRYEQYF | TGTGCCAGCAGCCCTACCGGGACAGGACGCTACGAGCAGTACTTC
TRBJ2-4 | TRBV2 | TRBD2 | many | CASRAGLAGNIQYF | TGTGCCAGCAGGGCGGGACTAGCGGGAAACATTCAGTACTTC
TRBJ2-5 | TRBV7-9 | - | few | CASSLMGGEQETQYF | TGTGCCAGCAGCTTAATGGGAGGCGAACAAGAGACCCAGTACTTC
TRBJ2-7 | TRBV7-6 | - | - | CASSSDRQSYEQYF | TGTGCCAGCAGCTCCGATCGGCAGTCCTACGAGCAGTACTTC
TRBJ2-7 | TRBV28 | TRBD1 | - | CASSLGDRSYEQYF | TGTGCCAGCAGTTTGGGGGACAGATCCTACGAGCAGTACTTC
TRBJ1-5 | TRBV6-6 | - | - | CASSYSSVSKNQPQHF | TGTGCCAGCAGTTACTCGTCGGTCAGTAAGAATCAGCCCCAGCATTTT
TRBJ2-1 | TRBV19 | - | few | CASSIVLGAREQFF | TGTGCCAGTAGTATAGTGCTCGGAGCCCGAGAGCAGTTCTTC
TRBJ1-2 | TRBV6-5 | TRBD1 | - | CASNNRGDYGYTF | TGTGCCAGCAACAACAGGGGAGACTATGGCTACACCTTC
TRBJ2-1 | TRBV4-3 | TRBD2 | once | CASSRGLAGGTSYNEQFF | TGCGCCAGCAGCCGTGGACTAGCGGGAGGTACGTCCTACAATGAGCAGTTCTTC
TRBJ1-4 | TRBV7-9 | - | - | CASSSGPGGKLFF | TGTGCCAGCAGCTCGGGACCTGGGGGGAAACTGTTTTTT
TRBJ1-5 | TRBV25-1 | - | - | CASSEEGGSNQPQHF | TGTGCCAGCAGTGAGGAGGGGGGAAGCAATCAGCCCCAGCATTTT
TRBJ1-4 | TRBV5-4 | TRBD1 | - | CASSLQGAVEKLFF | TGTGCCAGCAGCTTACAGGGGGCAGTTGAAAAACTGTTTTTT
TRBJ2-4 | TRBV7-8 | TRBD2 | - | CASSFGLADIQYF | TGTGCCAGCAGCTTTGGACTAGCGGACATTCAGTACTTC
TRBJ2-7 | TRBV28 | - | - | CASSSTGEGQYF | TGTGCCAGCAGTTCAACGGGGGAAGGGCAGTACTTC
TRBJ2-1 | TRBV5-1 | TRBD2 | few | CASSFLAGGNEQFF | TGCGCCAGCAGCTTTCTAGCGGGAGGGAATGAGCAGTTCTTC
TRBJ1-3 | TRBV6-6 | - | few | CASSLGGNTIYF | TGTGCCAGCAGTTTGGGTGGAAACACCATATATTTT
TRBJ2-7 | TRBV7-6 | TRBD1 | - | CASSFSPGTGGSYEQYF | TGTGCCAGCAGCTTCTCCCCCGGGACAGGGGGTTCCTACGAGCAGTACTTC
TRBJ1-3 | TRBV28 | - | - | CASSLRGTTGNTIYF | TGTGCCAGCAGTTTACGGGGAACGACTGGAAACACCATATATTTT
TRBJ2-2 | TRBV7-8 | - | few | CASSSRANTGELFF | TGTGCCAGCAGCTCCCGGGCGAACACCGGGGAGCTGTTTTTT
TRBJ1-2 | TRBV29-1 | - | - | CSAECIQPYYGYTF | TGCAGCGCGGAATGTATCCAGCCTTACTATGGCTACACCTTC
TRBJ2-1 | TRBV5-1 | TRBD1 | few | CASSVRQGASYNEQFF | TGCGCCAGCAGCGTAAGACAGGGGGCATCCTACAATGAGCAGTTCTTC
TRBJ2-1 | TRBV7-3 | TRBD1 | - | CASSLRGQGSYNEQFF | TGTGCCAGCAGCTTACGGGGACAGGGTTCCTACAATGAGCAGTTCTTC
TRBJ2-5 | TRBV19 | TRBD2 | few | CASSMGRAALETQYF | TGTGCCAGTAGTATGGGGAGGGCGGCTCTGGAGACCCAGTACTTC
TRBJ1-2 | TRBV27 | - | few | CASSLTRMGGYTF | TGTGCCAGCAGCCTGACACGAATGGGAGGCTACACCTTC
TRBJ2-1 | TRBV7-2 | - | - | CASSLGFAQTYNEQFF | TGTGCCAGCAGCTTAGGTTTTGCTCAAACCTACAATGAGCAGTTCTTC
TRBJ2-7 | TRBV28 | - | - | CASSSQGRPVYEQYF | TGTGCCAGCAGCTCACAGGGTAGACCGGTCTACGAGCAGTACTTC
TRBJ2-2 | TRBV7-9 | - | few | CASSLSQRVGELFF | TGTGCCAGCAGCTTATCACAGCGGGTCGGGGAGCTGTTTTTT
TRBJ2-3 | TRBV4-3 | TRBD2 | - | CASSQGVGSGRRDTQYF | TGCGCCAGCAGCCAAGGGGTCGGGAGCGGGAGGCGAGATACGCAGTATTTT
TRBJ2-1 | TRBV29-1 | - | many | CSVDTWQTLFF | TGCAGCGTTGATACGTGGCAGACGCTGTTCTTC
TRBJ1-2 | TRBV18 | - | - | CASSPAGDGYTF | TGTGCCAGCTCCCCTGCAGGGGATGGCTACACCTTC
TRBJ2-1 | TRBV18 | TRBD2 | few | CASSPKKTSGSNEQFF | TGTGCCAGCTCACCGAAAAAGACTAGCGGGAGCAATGAGCAGTTCTTC
TRBJ2-7 | TRBV10-1 | TRBD2 | - | CASISRLAGDYEQYF | TGCGCCAGCATTTCAAGACTAGCGGGAGACTACGAGCAGTACTTC
TRBJ2-2 | TRBV7-2 | TRBD2 | - | CATTGRNAGGQTGELFF | TGTGCCACCACGGGAAGAAACGCGGGAGGGCAAACCGGGGAGCTGTTTTTT
TRBJ2-7 | TRBV4-2 | TRBD1 | many | CASSQEGQGIYEQYF | TGTGCCAGCAGCCAAGAGGGACAGGGAATCTACGAGCAGTACTTC
TRBJ2-5 | TRBV18 | - | - | CASSPSTETQYF | TGTGCCAGCTCACCCTCGACCGAGACCCAGTACTTC
TRBJ2-1 | TRBV14 | - | - | CASSPLGSLSYNEQFF | TGTGCCAGCAGCCCCCTAGGGAGCCTCTCCTACAATGAGCAGTTCTTC
TRBJ2-2 | TRBV2 | TRBD2 | - | CASSHRLAGGGELFF | TGTGCCAGCAGTCATCGCCTAGCGGGAGGGGGGGAGCTGTTTTTT
TRBJ2-7 | TRBV7-8 | - | - | CASSLAGKNEQYF | TGTGCCAGCAGCTTAGCGGGGAAAAACGAGCAGTACTTC
TRBJ1-1 | TRBV14 | - | few | CASSQLSWGTEAFF | TGTGCCAGCAGCCAGCTGTCGTGGGGCACTGAAGCTTTCTTT
TRBJ2-7 | TRBV14 | - | many | CASSQDVVGGRVYF | TGTGCCAGCAGCCAAGATGTCGTTGGGGGCAGGGTGTACTTC
TRBJ1-5 | TRBV19 | TRBD1 | - | CASSFTRPGTGWSNQPQHF | TGTGCCAGTAGTTTCACCCGCCCCGGGACAGGGTGGAGCAATCAGCCCCAGCATTTT
TRBJ2-6 | TRBV28 | - | many | CASQGVSGANVLTF | TGTGCCAGCCAAGGGGTATCTGGGGCCAACGTCCTGACTTTC
TRBJ2-5 | TRBV7-8 | - | few | CASCRQSRGTQYF | TGTGCCAGTTGTAGACAGTCCAGGGGGACCCAGTACTTC
TRBJ2-3 | TRBV7-2 | - | - | CASSLRPGTDTQYF | TGTGCCAGCAGCTTAAGACCGGGGACAGATACGCAGTATTTT
TRBJ1-1 | TRBV19 | TRBD1 | few | CASSDRANTEAFF | TGTGCCAGTAGTGACAGGGCGAACACTGAAGCTTTCTTT
TRBJ1-1 | TRBV6-1 | - | - | CASTQYMNTEAFF | TGTGCCAGCACACAGTACATGAACACTGAAGCTTTCTTT